This T cell receptor beta chain is from a study of T-cell memory formation after mild COVID-19. General study results and limits: Researchers could not confirm that second-wave clones peaking on day 37 targeted SARS-CoV-2. Contracting clones localized mainly to CM and EM when CD4+ and mainly to EMRA when CD8+. Some SARS-CoV-2-responding clones were already detected in memory before infection. Day 15 to 85 contracting clones showed balanced CD4/CD8; later expanders leaned CD4+.

Each CDR3 protein is one row after TCRdb ran MiXCR on the 5' RACE reads. The sample consists of about 390,000 distinct CDR3 sequences, roughly 20% of them appearing once. This clonotype turned up a few times. The target antigen is unknown. The CDR3 sequence is 13 residues long. From germline, CDR1 is LNHDA and CDR2 SQIVND (reference sequence). Trimming removed 5 bases from V and 3 bases from J, with 7 bases in between. The genes are TRBV19 and TRBJ2-2, with D perhaps matching TRBD1 (5 bases). The TCR sequence derives from an adult woman who had mild COVID-19 (a few samples of this study predate the infection). Cell type and time point are not known. What was sequenced was PBMCs or a T cell subset sorted from them (not recorded which). The CDR3 sequence is CASSLTDTGELFF. The CDR3, as DNA: TGTGCCAGTAGTCTGACAGACACCGGGGAGCTGTTTTTT.